This T cell receptor beta chain stems from a study of T cells in localized non-small cell lung cancer. To note about this clone: Its antigen is undetermined.

The germline gives CDR1 SGHNT, CDR2 YENEEA. The CDR3 totals 13 residues. Trimming removed 0 bases from V and 1 base from J, with 4 bases in between. Profiling relied on immunoSEQ multiplex PCR, and the TCRdb table lists in-frame clones only, not all of them. The repertoire consists of around 15,000 clones, with 89% occurring once and the leading ten covering around 28%. Overall study results and limits: Multi-region tumor sequencing was not done, so intratumor heterogeneity could not be excluded.

This specimen consisted of peripheral blood, obtained before any cancer treatment. This chain links TRBV11-3 with TRBJ2-7, with D unresolved. This sequence originates from a female donor of 60 years or more with stage III squamous cell lung carcinoma. The CDR3 DNA reads as TGTGCCAGCAGCTTAGACTCGTCCTACGAGCAGTACTTC. Residues: CASSLDSSYEQYF. Based on the CDR3 plus reference TRBV11-3 and TRBJ2-7, the full variable domain is EAGVVQSPRYKIIEKKQPVAFWCNPISGHNTLYWYLQNLGQGPELLIRYENEEAVDDSQLPKDRFSAERLKGVDSTLKIQPAELGDSAVYLCASSLDSSYEQYFGPGTRLTVT.